What follows describes a single TCR beta chain. This sample was taken from a study of blood T cell repertoires in COVID-19. Study in general: Spain, Italy and the United States supplied samples that represented acute and convalescent COVID-19. Nucleic acid was either cDNA or gDNA, and it came from T cells, B-cell-depleted T cells, or PBMCs.

Produced via immunoSEQ multiplex PCR; TCRdb's table is partial and in-frame only. This sample carries 65,000 to 90,000 clones, roughly 89% of them seen once, and the ten largest clones take approximately 10%. The receptor comes from a man of 80 years or more with acute or convalescent COVID-19. Sequenced sample: peripheral blood.

The CDR3 protein is CASSLSIGGVNYGYTF. The CDR3 nucleotides read TGCGCCAGCAGCTTATCGATTGGGGGGGTTAACTATGGCTACACCTTC. V and J are TRBV5-1 and TRBJ1-2; maybe TRBD1 (5 bases). Germline V gives CDR1 SGHRS, CDR2 YFSETQ. With 2 bases removed from V and 1 base from J, the gap between germline ends came to 15 bases. This CDR3 spans 16 amino acids.